The T cell receptor (beta chain) under discussion was sequenced for a study of T cells after yellow fever vaccination. Regarding the study as a whole: The bulk population could contribute abundant contaminating clonotypes to FACS-sorted repertoires.

This clonotype has just a few counts. Its antigen is not identified. TCRdb reanalysed the 5' RACE reads using MiXCR and keeps one entry per CDR3 protein. The table shows 250,000 to 300,000 distinct CDR3 sequences, with around 9.3% occurring only once. Germline assignment: CDR1 DFQATT and CDR2 SNEGSKA (reference sequence). Germline trimming cut 5 bases from V and 0 bases from J; bases unmatched to any gene: 6. This CDR3 is 16 amino acids long. The chain recombines TRBV20-1 with TRBJ2-6; 8 bases agree with TRBD1. This clonotype originated in a man aged 18 to 30 who received the YFV17D yellow fever vaccine. This material consisted of CD4+ T cells sorted from PBMCs, taken 5 days after the yellow fever booster vaccination. CDR3 in amino acids: CSAGTGSLSGANVLTF. CDR3 nucleotides: TGCAGTGCTGGGACAGGCTCGCTCTCTGGGGCCAACGTCCTGACTTTC.